This T cell receptor (beta chain) was obtained from a study of PD-L1 blockade in urothelial cancer. Across the study: About 90% of the roughly 30 patients were men whose urothelial cancer was bladder-origin. Blood gave a median approximately 150,000 T cells.

CDR1 and CDR2 (germline): SGHVS, FQNEAQ. Losses at the gene ends were 3 bases for V and 3 bases for J; bases not matched to a gene: 4. The CDR3 runs to 16 residues. Clones were read by immunoSEQ multiplex PCR, and TCRdb kept only the in-frame ones, dropping some. The data show roughly 130,000 clones, around 85% seen once. Noted time point: pretreatment peripheral blood. The study collected 1 to 8 samples per patient, pretreatment and on-treatment. The sequenced sample was PBMCs, obtained around atezolizumab (anti-PD-L1) treatment. The chain employs TRBV7-8 and TRBJ2-6, with 8 bases that match TRBD1. The source of this sequence is a man aged 50 to 59 with urothelial cancer. CDR3 DNA sequence: TGTGCCAGCAGCTTGGACAGGGTTGGTGGGGCCAACGTCCTGACTTTC. Translation gives CASSLDRVGGANVLTF.